Only one count was recorded for the clone carrying this T cell receptor beta chain. Antigen: not known. Each of the donors was a healthy bone marrow donor. This record belongs to a study of cytomegalovirus exposure and HLA in healthy donors. Study details: Counted in an early data release were approximately 85 million unique TCRs from HLA-typed donors. Regarding the study as a whole: In all likelihood, a cluster of highly shared sequence variants was a sequencing artifact. Among TCR sequences, most were rare, though some public TCRs appeared in many donors.

Primers included in the PCR were 60 Vbeta and 13 Jbeta primers. Measured with immunoSEQ multiplex PCR; TCRdb has only the in-frame clones, and not every one. The sample carries 150,000 or so clones, 80% to 85% recorded once. The sample taken for sequencing was PBMCs. The source is a man aged 25 to 40 in good health and CMV-seronegative.

CDR3 nucleotide sequence: TGTGCCAGCTCACGACCGGGACAGGGGACTAATCAGCCCCAGCATTTT. It encodes CASSRPGQGTNQPQHF. The chain carries TRBV18 and TRBJ1-5; 10 bases match TRBD1. Looked up from germline, CDR1 is KGHSH and CDR2 is LQKENI. CDR3 length equals 16 residues. V lost 4 bases and J lost 4; bases outside the gene matches: 7.